This T cell receptor (beta chain) was documented in a study of T cells after posttransplantation cyclophosphamide (dated by TCRdb to 2016 to 2017). About the study as a whole: Using TRB sequencing, the study followed how the T cell repertoire rebuilt after myeloablative bone marrow transplantation with posttransplantation cyclophosphamide given as GVHD prophylaxis. Samples from some 40 PTCy-treated patients, along with samples from roughly 15 of their related bone marrow donors, underwent antigen receptor sequencing. TRB sequencing was also done on up to about 3 additional blood samples from 2 to 5.2 years after transplant in 3 patients, and on pretransplant blood from several patients. TRA and TRB clonality were tightly correlated in 9 samples, so subsequent TCR analyses focused on TRB only. Public TRB sequences were compared against a database of over 3,500 sequences linked to responses to pathogens, tumor antigens, self-antigens and alloantigens. TRB sequencing was performed on blood from all 35 or so PTCy patients with 1-year posttransplant specimens.

Genomic DNA was the input for TRB sequencing, which was run either with the immunoSEQ assay at survey resolution or with the hsTCRB kit. The original methods were these. The immunoSEQ software handled the initial read processing, while the LymphoSeq R package was used for the repertoire analyses. Clonality was computed as 1 minus normalized Shannon entropy; Gini coefficient was also calculated for each TRB dataset. Phenotypes of unsorted samples were inferred by mapping TRB sequences from sorted subsets of the recipient or donor onto the same recipient's unsorted samples. In its TCRdb copy, this immuneACCESS table keeps in-frame sequences only and misses some clones. Where compared with another copy, unresolved V genes explain less than half of these, and the others have no known cause. That table furnishes V, J and clone size, whereas the DNA furnished D and trimming. This sample holds about 12,000 clones in total, without any singletons. The top ten constitute more than 7% of the sample.

Related bone marrow donors provided peripheral blood samples on the day of marrow donation. Peripheral blood and bone marrow mononuclear cells were isolated by Ficoll-Hypaque density centrifugation and were cryopreserved. What the study reported, not specific to this receptor: Donor-recipient similarity was low at 1-2 months but increased during the first year, and donor CD8+ memory clones often dominated later blood repertoires. The TRB repertoires of T cells infiltrating skin or the GI tract showed only limited overlap with the TRB repertoires found in blood. Across roughly 40 patients, recipient CMV seropositivity and CMV reactivation were highly associated with TRB clonality; PTCy diversity was similar to CNI/methotrexate controls.

CDR1 and CDR2 are read off the germline V gene as MDHEN and SYDVKM. The CDR3 spans 14 residues, from the cysteine through the phenylalanine. The sequence is cut down to CDR3 DNA, 42 bases in frame from base 1. A distance of 17 bases separates the germline ends of V and J, which lose 4 bases and 7 bases respectively. This clone was recorded at least ten times. This receptor's antigen is unknown. No clone much larger than this one lies a single base away; base qualities are absent. Rearrangement joined TRBV28 to TRBJ2-7; possibly the D gene is TRBD1, per 6 matching bases. The specimen sequenced was PBMCs. The sequence came from a woman between 40 and 55 years old in good health, CMV-negative, and a related stem cell transplant donor. CDR3 loop: CASSYTGFGFEQYF. The DNA reads TGTGCCAGCAGTTATACAGGGTTCGGGTTTGAGCAGTACTTC.